The text below deals with one T cell receptor beta chain. The data belong to a study of T cells after yellow fever vaccination. TCR cDNA was made by 5'RACE template switching, adding a universal primer site and UMIs. TCRdb passed the 5' RACE reads through MiXCR, listing each CDR3 protein once. This table holds 300,000 or so distinct CDR3 sequences, about 6.6% found once. V was pared by 1 base and J by 6 bases, with 15 bases between. Per the germline V gene, CDR1 is SEHNR and CDR2 is FQNEAQ (reference sequence). This CDR3 contains 15 residues. This TCR was sampled from a man between 18 and 35 years old who received the YFV17D yellow fever vaccine. Specimen: PBMCs, collected roughly seven weeks after the first yellow fever vaccination. V usage is TRBV7-9 and J usage is TRBJ1-2; D perhaps matches TRBD1 (5 bases). The CDR3 nucleotides read TGTGCCAGCAGCTTAGGTGGGGGATATGGCAATGGCTACACCTTC. Its protein product is CASSLGGGYGNGYTF.